This TCR beta chain was recorded in a study of regulatory T cells in long-lasting Graves disease. This CDR3 has 13 amino acids. V dropped 6 bases and J dropped 7 bases, with 15 bases sitting between them. CDR1 and CDR2 from the germline V gene are MDHEN and SYDVKM. The TCR beta library used iRepertoire HTBI primers with Arm-PCR amplification of CDR3. TCRdb analysed the multiplex PCR reads with MiXCR anew, one entry per CDR3 protein. The sample contains roughly 400,000 distinct CDR3 sequences, about 15% of which appear only once. Time point indicated: newly diagnosed GD, antithyroid drugs for less than 3 months. RNA isolated from PBMCs was used to make the TCR library. The collection involved drawing roughly 9.1 milliliters of peripheral blood into EDTA tubes. This clonotype was counted many times. This same sample was also part of a study on T cells in Graves' hyperthyroidism and ophthalmopathy. This second study notes: The study left out patients who had uncontrolled infection, other autoimmune disease, pregnancy or lactation.

V is TRBV28 and J is TRBJ1-2, with D hard to call. The receptor was derived from a woman younger than 30 with Graves disease. The material was peripheral blood mononuclear cells (PBMCs), obtained at new diagnosis, from a patient treated with antithyroid drugs. The CDR3, as DNA: TGTGCCAGCAGCCCAGGACGCCGTGGTGGCTACACCTTC. It translates to CASSPGRRGGYTF.